The clone carrying this T cell receptor (beta chain) was recorded once. What it binds is not known. These data originate in a study of T cell responses to AZD1222 COVID-19 vaccine. Study-wide results and limits: Spike-specific TCR repertoires showed rising breadth and depth after two AZD1222 doses.

The table came from immunoSEQ multiplex PCR; TCRdb's copy has only in-frame clones and leaves some out. The table has about 140,000 clones, over 90% seen once. Second-dose intervals near 4 or 12 weeks were combined. CDR3 length equals 13 residues. Germline V gene sequence: CDR1 MNHEY, CDR2 SMNVEV (reference sequence). Deletions cut 6 bases from V and 7 bases from J, with 13 bases between. This receptor was identified in an adult who received the AZD1222 COVID-19 vaccine. This chain links TRBV27 with TRBJ1-5, with a tentative D call TRBD1 (6 bases). Sequences were derived from peripheral blood, sampled 28 days after the second AZD1222 dose. DNA for the CDR3: TGTGCCAGCAGGGCCAGGGGTGGGCAGCCCCAGCATTTT. Translated: CASRARGGQPQHF.